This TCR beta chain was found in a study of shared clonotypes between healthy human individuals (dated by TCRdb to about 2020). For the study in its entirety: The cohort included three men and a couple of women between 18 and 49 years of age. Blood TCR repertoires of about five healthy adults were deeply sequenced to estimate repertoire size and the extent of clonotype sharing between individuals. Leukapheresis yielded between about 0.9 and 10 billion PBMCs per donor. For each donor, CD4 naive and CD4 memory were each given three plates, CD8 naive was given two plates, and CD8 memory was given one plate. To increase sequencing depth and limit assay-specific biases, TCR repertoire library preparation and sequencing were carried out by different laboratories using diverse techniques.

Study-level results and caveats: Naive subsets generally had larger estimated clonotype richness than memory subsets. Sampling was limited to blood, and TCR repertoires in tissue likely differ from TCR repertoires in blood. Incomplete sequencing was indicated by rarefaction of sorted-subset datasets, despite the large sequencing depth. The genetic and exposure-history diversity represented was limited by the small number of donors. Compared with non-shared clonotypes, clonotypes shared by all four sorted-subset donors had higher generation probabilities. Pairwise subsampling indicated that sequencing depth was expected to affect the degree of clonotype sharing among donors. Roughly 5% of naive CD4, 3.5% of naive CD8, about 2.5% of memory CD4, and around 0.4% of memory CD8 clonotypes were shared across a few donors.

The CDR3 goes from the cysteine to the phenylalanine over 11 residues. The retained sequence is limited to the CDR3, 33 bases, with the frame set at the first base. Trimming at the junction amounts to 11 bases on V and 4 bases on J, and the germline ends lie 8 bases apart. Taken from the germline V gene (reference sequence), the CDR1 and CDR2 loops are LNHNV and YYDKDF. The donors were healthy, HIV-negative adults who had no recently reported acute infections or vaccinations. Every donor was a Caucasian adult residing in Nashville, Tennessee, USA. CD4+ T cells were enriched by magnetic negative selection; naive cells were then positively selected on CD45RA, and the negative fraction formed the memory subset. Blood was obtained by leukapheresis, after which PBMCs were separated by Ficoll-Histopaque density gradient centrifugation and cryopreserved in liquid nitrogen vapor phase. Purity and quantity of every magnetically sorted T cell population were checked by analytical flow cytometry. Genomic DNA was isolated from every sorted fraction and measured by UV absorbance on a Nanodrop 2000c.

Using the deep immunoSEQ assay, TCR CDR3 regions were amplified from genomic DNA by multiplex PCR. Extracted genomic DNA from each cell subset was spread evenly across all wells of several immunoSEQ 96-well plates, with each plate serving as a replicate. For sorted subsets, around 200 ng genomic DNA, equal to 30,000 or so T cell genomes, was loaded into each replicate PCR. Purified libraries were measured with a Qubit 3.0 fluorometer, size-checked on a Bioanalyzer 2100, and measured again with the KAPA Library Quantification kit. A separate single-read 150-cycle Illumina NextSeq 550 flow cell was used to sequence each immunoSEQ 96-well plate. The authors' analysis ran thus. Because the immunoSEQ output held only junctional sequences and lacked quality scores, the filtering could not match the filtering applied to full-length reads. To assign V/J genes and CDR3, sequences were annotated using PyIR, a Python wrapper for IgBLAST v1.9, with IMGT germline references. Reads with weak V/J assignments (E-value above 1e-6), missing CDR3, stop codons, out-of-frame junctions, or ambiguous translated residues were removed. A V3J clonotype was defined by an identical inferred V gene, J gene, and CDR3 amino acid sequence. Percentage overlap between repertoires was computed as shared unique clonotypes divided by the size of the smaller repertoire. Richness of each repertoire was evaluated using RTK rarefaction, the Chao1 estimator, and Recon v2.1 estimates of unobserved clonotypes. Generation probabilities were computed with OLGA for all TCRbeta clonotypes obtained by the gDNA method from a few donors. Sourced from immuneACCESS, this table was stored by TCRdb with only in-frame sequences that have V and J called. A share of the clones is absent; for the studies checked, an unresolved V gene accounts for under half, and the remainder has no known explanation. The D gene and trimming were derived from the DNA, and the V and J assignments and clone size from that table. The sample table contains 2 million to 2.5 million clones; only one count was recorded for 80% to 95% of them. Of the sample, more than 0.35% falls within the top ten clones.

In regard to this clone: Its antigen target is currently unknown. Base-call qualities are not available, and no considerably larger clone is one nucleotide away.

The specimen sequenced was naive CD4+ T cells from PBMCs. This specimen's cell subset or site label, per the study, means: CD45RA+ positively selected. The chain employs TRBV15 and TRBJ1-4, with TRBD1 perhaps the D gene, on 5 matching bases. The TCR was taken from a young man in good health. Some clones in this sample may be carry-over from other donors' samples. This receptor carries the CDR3 CAAGGNEKLFF. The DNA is TGTGCCGCGGGGGGTAATGAAAAACTGTTTTTT.